This is a list of T cell receptor beta chains from one sample in a study of OX40 agonist ivuxolimab in advanced cancers. Only in-frame clones appear in the TCRdb table, and some are missing; sequencing was by immunoSEQ multiplex PCR. The profile shows tens of thousands of clones, approximately 80% of them singletons. Here the sequenced sample was CD4+ or CD8+ T cells sorted from blood, taken in a trial of the OX40 agonist ivuxolimab. The receptors stem from an adult with an advanced solid tumor such as melanoma, head and neck, liver or kidney cancer. Each CDR3 is given with its conserved first and last residue. A D gene is named only where the DNA matches it firmly. The listing skips clone size in some rows; elsewhere it reads once, few, many or a size class.

J gene | clone size | V gene | D gene | CDR3 DNA | CDR3 protein
TRBJ2-5 | once | TRBV6-1 | TRBD2 | TGTGCCAGCAGTGGACTAGCGCCTTGGGGTCAAGAGACCCAGTACTTC | CASSGLAPWGQETQYF
TRBJ2-2 | - | TRBV14 | - | TGTGCCAGCAGCCGACTGGTCACCGGGGAGCTGTTTTTT | CASSRLVTGELFF
TRBJ1-4 | - | TRBV5-1 | - | TGCGCCAGCAGCCCCGGGGAGGGTTCCCCAGAAAAACTGTTTTTT | CASSPGEGSPEKLFF
TRBJ2-7 | once | TRBV28 | - | TGTGCCAGCAGGGGAGCAGGGGTCTCCTACGAGCAGTACTTC | CASRGAGVSYEQYF
TRBJ1-4 | once | TRBV28 | TRBD1 | TGTGCCAGCAGTTCCCTTCGGACAGGGCTGACTAATGAAAAACTGTTTTTT | CASSSLRTGLTNEKLFF
TRBJ1-1 | - | TRBV7-8 | - | TGTGCCAGCAGGCACCTAGGGGCGATGAACACTGAAGCTTTCTTT | CASRHLGAMNTEAFF
TRBJ2-3 | - | TRBV6-5 | - | TGTGCCAGCAGCTCCCCTCGGGGCACAGATACGCAGTATTTT | CASSSPRGTDTQYF
TRBJ2-7 | - | TRBV19 | - | TGTGCCAGTAGTATAGTAGCGAACGAGCAGTACTTC | CASSIVANEQYF
TRBJ1-2 | - | TRBV30 | - | TGTGCCTGGAGAGCCCAGGGAGGAGACTATGGCTACACCTTC | CAWRAQGGDYGYTF
TRBJ2-5 | - | TRBV28 | - | TGTGCCAGCAGAGGACAGCCAAATAGAGAGACCCAGTACTTC | CASRGQPNRETQYF
TRBJ2-1 | - | TRBV6-6 | TRBD1 | TGTGCCAGCAGTACCCGGGACAGGCACAGCAATGAGCAGTTCTTC | CASSTRDRHSNEQFF
TRBJ2-1 | - | TRBV2 | TRBD2 | TGTGCCAGCAGTGAAGAGGGACTAGCGGGGGGGGCGTACAATGAGCAGTTCTTC | CASSEEGLAGGAYNEQFF
TRBJ2-2 | - | TRBV18 | - | TGTGCCAGCTCACCTCGAGTCACCGGGGAGCTGTTTTTT | CASSPRVTGELFF
TRBJ2-3 | - | TRBV7-2 | - | TGTGCCAGCAGCGCCGAAGTCTACGGAAGCACAGATACGCAGTATTTT | CASSAEVYGSTDTQYF
TRBJ1-4 | - | TRBV9 | - | TGTGCCAGCAGCGTAGGGCTTAATGAAAAACTGTTTTTT | CASSVGLNEKLFF
TRBJ1-4 | - | TRBV28 | - | TGTGCCAGCAGTCTACGGGATGAAAAACTGTTTTTT | CASSLRDEKLFF
TRBJ2-5 | once | TRBV11-3 | - | TGTGCCAGCAGCTTAGGGGCAGAGACCCAGTACTTC | CASSLGAETQYF
TRBJ1-2 | few | TRBV25-1 | - | TGTGCCAGCAGTGAAACGGCAAACTATGGCTACACCTTC | CASSETANYGYTF
TRBJ1-5 | - | TRBV5-6 | TRBD1 | TGTGCCAGCAGCTTACAGGGGAACAATCAGCCCCAGCATTTT | CASSLQGNNQPQHF
TRBJ2-3 | medium-sized | TRBV9 | - | TGTGCCAGCAGCGTAGAAGTCAGGGCAGATACGCAGTATTTT | CASSVEVRADTQYF
TRBJ2-3 | - | TRBV15 | - | TGTGCCCCCCGACCAGATACGCAGTATTTT | CAPRPDTQYF
TRBJ1-1 | - | TRBV18 | - | TGTGCCAGCTCCCAACTTCGAGACACTGAAGCTTTCTTT | CASSQLRDTEAFF
TRBJ1-2 | few | TRBV7-2 | - | TGTGCCAGCAGCTTCAACAGGGAAAGTGGCTACACCTTC | CASSFNRESGYTF
TRBJ2-5 | few | TRBV30 | TRBD2 | TGTGCCCGGAGCGGGGGAGATCAAGAGACCCAGTACTTC | CARSGGDQETQYF
TRBJ1-2 | - | TRBV9 | TRBD1 | TGTGCCAGCAGCGAGGGCCCTTGGGGACAGGGAGCTACTAACTATGGCTACACCTTC | CASSEGPWGQGATNYGYTF
TRBJ1-6 | - | TRBV11-2 | - | TGTGCCAGCAGCTCCCAGGGAAGGGATTCACCCCTCCACTTT | CASSSQGRDSPLHF
TRBJ2-1 | once | TRBV6-5 | - | TGTGCCAGCCACAGGTTCAGAGGGGAGCAGTTCTTC | CASHRFRGEQFF
TRBJ2-3 | - | TRBV4-3 | - | TGCGCCAGCAGCCAAGAAGTGAAGGCCACAGATACGCAGTATTTT | CASSQEVKATDTQYF
TRBJ2-1 | - | TRBV30 | - | TGTGCCTGGAGTGTTGGGCAGCCCAATGAGCAGTTCTTC | CAWSVGQPNEQFF
TRBJ1-6 | few | TRBV19 | - | TGTGCCAGTAGTAACCGGGACCTCAATTCACCCCTCCACTTT | CASSNRDLNSPLHF
TRBJ1-1 | - | TRBV7-3 | - | TGTGCCAGCAGCCTGGACAGTATGAACACTGAAGCTTTCTTT | CASSLDSMNTEAFF
TRBJ1-2 | once | TRBV18 | TRBD1 | TGTGCCAGCTCCCCCGAGACAGGGGCGGAGAATGGCTACACCTTC | CASSPETGAENGYTF
TRBJ2-1 | - | TRBV28 | - | TGTGCCAGCAGTTTTCGGGTTTACAATGAGCAGTTCTTC | CASSFRVYNEQFF
TRBJ1-6 | - | TRBV5-4 | - | TGTGCCAGCAGCTTTGGGGCGACAGTGGATTCACCCCTCCACTTT | CASSFGATVDSPLHF
TRBJ2-5 | once | TRBV10-3 | TRBD2 | TGTGCCACCCGCGGGACTAGCGGGGGTCAAGAGACCCAGTACTTC | CATRGTSGGQETQYF
TRBJ2-3 | once | TRBV5-1 | TRBD1 | TGCGCCAGCAGAATACAGGGGACCACAGATACGCAGTATTTT | CASRIQGTTDTQYF
TRBJ1-4 | - | TRBV28 | - | TGTGCCAGCAGTTTCTTAAAACTCGGTGAAAAACTGTTTTTT | CASSFLKLGEKLFF
TRBJ1-1 | - | TRBV5-5 | TRBD1 | TGTGCCAGCAGCTCCGCGGGACAGGCGAACACTGAAGCTTTCTTT | CASSSAGQANTEAFF
TRBJ2-5 | - | TRBV7-2 | TRBD2 | TGTGCCAGCAGGCGTAGGGTTGGCGCGGGGGGGGTCCAAGAGACCCAGTACTTC | CASRRRVGAGGVQETQYF
TRBJ2-1 | - | TRBV6-1 | - | TGTGCCGTGACAGGAAGGGGGAGTAACAATGAGCAGTTCTTC | CAVTGRGSNNEQFF
TRBJ2-5 | - | TRBV28 | TRBD2 | TGTGCCAGCAAATCGAGTAGCGGGGGGGAAAGAGAGACCCAGTACTTC | CASKSSSGGERETQYF
TRBJ1-5 | - | TRBV4-1 | - | TGCGCCAGCGCCCCGAGACAGAATAGCAATCAGCCCCAGCATTTT | CASAPRQNSNQPQHF